This T cell receptor (beta chain) emerged from a study of blood T cell repertoires in COVID-19. Across the whole study: Sample material is recorded as cDNA or gDNA derived from T cells, B-cell-depleted T cells, or PBMCs.

The method was immunoSEQ multiplex PCR; TCRdb's version includes in-frame clones alone and lacks a portion of them. The repertoire has under 250,000 clones, roughly nine tenths of them found once; the top ten carry roughly 5.8%. The CDR3 consists of 13 residues. With 3 bases removed from V and 8 bases from J, the gap between germline ends came to 11 bases. The sample comprised peripheral blood. The clonotype comes from a man in his fifties or sixties with acute or convalescent COVID-19. The chain recombines TRBV12-3 or TRBV12-4 with TRBJ2-1; TRBD2 might be the D (5 bases). CDR3 sequence reads: CASSFLASHEQFF. CDR3 in DNA: TGTGCCAGCAGTTTTTTAGCGTCCCATGAGCAGTTCTTC.